A single sample gave rise to the 7 T cell receptor beta chains below, sequenced in a study of identical twins. One entry per CDR3 protein results from TCRdb running MiXCR on the 5' RACE reads. In the table there are more than 1.5 million distinct CDR3 sequences, around 33% of which are singletons. Sequenced input: cord blood. The receptors stem from a newborn girl in good health.

The chain links TRBV28 to TRBJ2-1; TRBD2 might be the D (6 bases). Per the germline V gene, CDR1 is MDHEN and CDR2 is SYDVKM. This CDR3 spans 15 amino acids. The ends were cut back, 5 bases at V and 7 bases at J, with 18 bases in the middle. The CDR3 spells CASSTMSTGVNEQFF. The CDR3 DNA reads as TGTGCCAGCAGTACGATGTCGACGGGGGTAAATGAGCAGTTCTTC.

The genes are TRBV27 and TRBJ1-4, with 8 positions matching TRBD1. The CDR3 spans 18 residues. Trimming cost V 6 bases and J 0 bases; bases outside gene matches: 12. Germline V gene sequence: CDR1 MNHEY, CDR2 SMNVEV (reference sequence). As DNA, the CDR3 is TGTGCCAGCAGCCACCGTGGTCAGGGGGCGGCAACTAATGAAAAACTGTTTTTT. Protein: CASSHRGQGAATNEKLFF.

This clonotype showed up just a few times. The chain uses TRBV14 and TRBJ2-2; a possible D gene is TRBD1 (5 bases). The length of the CDR3 is 16 residues. CDR1 and CDR2 from the germline V gene are SGHDN and FVKESK. Trimming removed 4 bases at V and 4 bases at J, with 16 bases between. The CDR3 sequence is CASSPVRGISTGELFF. As DNA, the CDR3 is TGTGCCAGCAGCCCCGTAAGGGGAATTAGCACCGGGGAGCTGTTTTTT.

This clonotype was seen more than once but under ten times. J is TRBJ2-5 and V is TRBV10-3, with 8 bases aligning to TRBD2. CDR3 length: 14 residues. Germline trimming cut 2 bases from V and 9 bases from J; bases unmatched to any gene: 8. Looked up from germline, CDR1 is ENHRY and CDR2 is SYGVKD. CDR3 in DNA: TGTGCCATCAGTGAGAGCAGCGGGGGCTCCCCCCAGTACTTC. It translates to CAISESSGGSPQYF.

This clonotype was seen more than once but under ten times. The V and J genes are TRBV29-1 and TRBJ2-7; 10 bases agree with TRBD2. After removal of 6 bases from V and 2 bases from J, the junction contained 7 bases not matched to a gene. The germline gives CDR1 SQVTM, CDR2 ANQGSEA. This CDR3 region has 14 residues. In DNA, the CDR3 is TGCAGCGTCTTACTAGCGGGGATACCCTACGAGCAGTACTTC. As protein: CSVLLAGIPYEQYF.

This clonotype has just a few counts. This chain uses TRBV12-3 or TRBV12-4 with TRBJ2-3; 10 bases match TRBD2. The J segment lost 2 bases and the V segment lost 6 bases, leaving 8 bases of the junction unmatched. The CDR3 spans 16 residues. The CDR3 region is CASSGQAGGYTDTQYF. As DNA, the CDR3 is TGTGCCAGCAGCGGGCAAGCGGGGGGGTACACAGATACGCAGTATTTT.

In regard to this clonotype: At one of its ends the junction is not consistent with the germline gene, which may arise from a read error. The chain uses TRBV7-9 and TRBJ2-1; D perhaps matches TRBD2 (5 bases). The last part of the DNA fits TRBJ2-7 better; the J call may be wrong. Per germline, CDR1 SEHNR and CDR2 FQNEAQ (reference sequence). The CDR3 covers 15 residues. CDR3 loop: CASSFASSIFYGQYF. CDR3 in DNA: TGTGCCAGCAGCTTCGCTAGCTCTATCTTCTACGGGCAGTACTTC.